This passage covers 27 T cell receptor beta chains from one sample sequenced in a study of blood T cells in healthy people across ages. A second roughly 6 to 12 cycle PCR used barcoded and J-beta primers. Each CDR3 protein gets one entry after TCRdb re-called the 5' RACE reads with MiXCR. The repertoire holds over 1.5 million distinct CDR3 sequences, with roughly 49% as singletons. The sequencing input was blood. Receptors were obtained from a woman in her forties in good health.

This clonotype was observed a few times. The chain links TRBV6-5 to TRBJ2-7, with 7 bases aligning to TRBD1. Germline V CDR1 and CDR2: MNHEY, SVGAGI. The CDR3 totals 13 residues. V shed 5 bases and J 6 bases; nucleotides not matched to a gene: 7. The CDR3 bases are TGTGCCAGCAGTCCCTCGACAGGGACCGAGCAGTACTTC. Residues: CASSPSTGTEQYF.

The rearrangement joins TRBV19 to TRBJ1-5; D is unclear. Trimming left V 7 bases short and J 2 bases short, with 12 bases between. The CDR3 is 14 residues long. Germline CDR1 LNHDA, CDR2 SQIVND (reference sequence). As DNA, the CDR3 is TGTGCCAGTAAGCAACCCGAGGGCAATCAGCCCCAGCATTTT. This codes for CASKQPEGNQPQHF.

Notes on this clonotype: This could be a read error, since a much larger clone is one nucleotide away. The V and J genes are TRBV29-1 and TRBJ2-7, with TRBD2 matching 9 bases. Germline V gene sequence: CDR1 SQVTM, CDR2 ANQGSEA. V gave up 2 bases and J gave up 9 bases; unmatched junction bases: 5. The CDR3 length is 12 residues. CDR3 in amino acids: CSVERGLALQYF. DNA for the CDR3: TGCAGCGTTGAAAGGGGACTAGCTTTGCAGTACTTC.

The V call is TRBV20-1, the J call TRBJ2-5; 8 nucleotides line up with TRBD1. Germline V gene lookup returns CDR1 DFQATT and CDR2 SNEGSKA (reference sequence). This CDR3 contains 15 residues. After removal of 5 bases from V and 5 bases from J, the junction contained 13 bases not matched to a gene. The CDR3 here is CSARRPGTGLETQYF. CDR3 nucleotides: TGCAGTGCTCGACGTCCCGGGACAGGTTTGGAGACCCAGTACTTC.

The V call is TRBV20-1, the J call TRBJ2-4; 7 bases are a match to TRBD1. V trimming: 4 bases; J trimming: 1 base; junction bases outside the gene matches: 4. The CDR3 consists of 14 residues. CDR1 is DFQATT, CDR2 SNEGSKA, per germline (reference sequence). The CDR3 sequence: CSAIPGQAKNIQYF. The CDR3 bases are TGCAGTGCTATTCCGGGACAGGCCAAAAACATTCAGTACTTC.

The table lists this clonotype with a count of one. The CDR3, as DNA: TGTGCCAGCAGCTTAGACCTAGCGGGGGGGCTCGATTACACAGATACGCAGTATTTT. Amino acids: CASSLDLAGGLDYTDTQYF. The V and J genes are TRBV7-2 and TRBJ2-3, with 12 bases that match TRBD2. J lost 2 bases, V lost 1 base, and 10 bases had no gene match. The CDR3 runs to 19 residues. Germline V CDR1 and CDR2: SGHTA, FQGNSA.

V and J are TRBV25-1 and TRBJ1-4; D is ambiguous. The germline V gene has CDR1 MGHDK and CDR2 SYGVNS. The CDR3 consists of 15 residues. Trimming took off 3 bases at V and 4 bases at J, with 12 bases between the two ends. The DNA for the CDR3 is TGTGCCAGCAGTGATGGGAGTGCTGTTAATGAAAAACTGTTTTTT. It encodes CASSDGSAVNEKLFF.

The gene calls are TRBV7-2 and TRBJ1-2, with 8 bases lining up with TRBD1. CDR3 size: 14 residues. From germline, CDR1 is SGHTA and CDR2 FQGNSA. With V trimmed by 5 bases and J by 9 bases, 11 bases remained unmatched. The CDR3 coding sequence is TGTGCCAGCAGCCCGCGGACAGGGAAGAGGAGCTACACCTTC. This codes for CASSPRTGKRSYTF.

The CDR3 DNA reads as TGTGCCAGCAGTTATCACAGATCCCAAAACTATGGCTACACCTTC. Translated, it gives CASSYHRSQNYGYTF. The J gene is TRBJ1-2, the V gene TRBV12-3 or TRBV12-4; D is undetermined. This CDR3 spans 15 amino acids. V was trimmed by 4 bases and J by 2 bases, leaving 14 bases between them.

The V and J genes are TRBV10-3 and TRBJ2-3; 13 nucleotides match TRBD2. The CDR3 contains 19 residues. Germline values: CDR1 ENHRY, CDR2 SYGVKD. V lost 3 bases and J lost 2; bases outside the gene matches: 11. CDR3 DNA sequence: TGTGCCATCAGTGACTCAAGACTAGCGGGGGGCAAAAACACAGATACGCAGTATTTT. This translates into CAISDSRLAGGKNTDTQYF.

V and J are TRBV20-1 and TRBJ2-7; 11 positions match TRBD2. V dropped 6 bases and J dropped 0; count of bases not matched to a gene: 4. The germline V gene encodes CDR1 DFQATT and CDR2 SNEGSKA (reference sequence). This CDR3 contains 14 residues. CDR3 sequence: CSASSGGISYEQYF. In DNA, the CDR3 is TGCAGTGCCTCTAGCGGGGGGATCTCCTACGAGCAGTACTTC.

The chain is built from TRBV24-1 and TRBJ1-5, with no clear D. The CDR3 loop spans 14 amino acids. Trimming removed 5 bases from V and 5 bases from J, with 12 bases in between. CDR1 and CDR2 (germline): KGHDR, SFDVKD. The CDR3 sequence: CATSGTGNYQPQHF. DNA of the CDR3: TGTGCCACCAGTGGTACGGGAAACTATCAGCCCCAGCATTTT.

This clonotype was counted a few times. The rearrangement links TRBV7-2 to TRBJ2-7; 7 bases fit TRBD2. CDR1 and CDR2 from the germline V gene are SGHTA and FQGNSA. The V segment lost 2 bases and the J segment 2 bases; nucleotides outside the gene matches: 3. The CDR3 contains 14 residues. CDR3 sequence reads: CASSLPAGTYEQYF. For the CDR3, the DNA is TGTGCCAGCAGCTTACCAGCGGGGACCTACGAGCAGTACTTC.

V and J are TRBV28 and TRBJ2-5; D is tentatively TRBD1 or TRBD2 (5 bases each). Gene TRBJ2-7 matches the end of the DNA better, so the J call may be wrong. The CDR3 sequence is 15 residues long. Germline CDR1 is MDHEN and CDR2 is SYDVKM. DNA for the CDR3: TGTGCCAGCACCCTTATTCGGGACGGGCCCTACGAGCAGTACTTC. It is translated as CASTLIRDGPYEQYF.

Worth noting for this clonotype: One end of the junction is discordant with germline, which a read error may explain. The chain uses TRBV6-8 and TRBJ2-5, with D perhaps matching TRBD1 or TRBD2 (5 bases each). CDR1 and CDR2 (germline): MNHGY, SAAAGT. This CDR3 spans 14 amino acids. The CDR3 spells CASRSGTEQETQNF. The CDR3 DNA reads TGTGCCAGCAGGTCGGGGACGGAACAAGAGACCCAGAACTTC.

This clonotype appeared a few times. The chain uses TRBV4-3 and TRBJ2-3; possibly TRBD1 or TRBD2 for D (5 bases each). Germline V lookup: CDR1 LGHNA, CDR2 YSLEER. CDR3 length: 17 amino acids. V lost 1 base to trimming and J lost 0 bases, with 14 bases between them. This chain's CDR3 is CASSQVPHGASTDTQYF. The CDR3 DNA reads TGCGCCAGCAGCCAAGTCCCCCACGGGGCGAGCACAGATACGCAGTATTTT.

The genes are TRBV12-3 or TRBV12-4 and TRBJ1-6; D remains ambiguous. V was cut by 6 bases and J by 8 bases, with 11 bases left in between. This CDR3 has 13 residues. CDR3 sequence reads: CASRTAWDSPLHF. The DNA of the CDR3 is TGTGCCAGCAGAACTGCCTGGGATTCACCCCTCCACTTT.

This clonotype was seen at least ten times. The rearrangement joins TRBV29-1 to TRBJ2-5; no definite D call. V was pared by 7 bases and J by 5 bases, with 8 bases between. Germline assignment: CDR1 SQVTM and CDR2 ANQGSEA. The CDR3 sequence is 10 residues long. The CDR3 DNA reads TGCAGCGCTGGCACGGAGACCCAGTACTTC. Its translation: CSAGTETQYF.

This chain joins TRBV4-3 and TRBJ2-1; unclear D gene. The DNA end lines up better with TRBJ2-7; the J call may be wrong. This CDR3 spans 15 amino acids. Germline values: CDR1 LGHNA, CDR2 YSLEER. The CDR3 nucleotides read TGCGCCAGCAGCCAAGAATCGGGTTCCTACAATGAGCAGTACTTC. This codes for CASSQESGSYNEQYF.

The table lists this clonotype with a few counts. V is TRBV4-1 and J is TRBJ2-7, with 7 bases aligning to TRBD2. CDR3 length equals 17 residues. Germline V lookup: CDR1 MGHRA, CDR2 YSYEKL. V shed 4 bases and J 0 bases; nucleotides not matched to a gene: 12. CDR3 bases: TGCGCCAGCAGCCTCGCGGGGGTCAGGGCGAGCTCCTACGAGCAGTACTTC. Amino acids: CASSLAGVRASSYEQYF.

The rearrangement links TRBV29-1 to TRBJ1-5, with D possibly matching TRBD1 (5 bases). The CDR3 length is 13 residues. Germline CDR1 SQVTM, CDR2 ANQGSEA. V was trimmed by 4 bases and J by 7 bases, leaving 14 bases between them. The CDR3 sequence: CSVAAGLWQPQHF. The CDR3, as DNA: TGCAGCGTTGCAGCGGGACTCTGGCAGCCCCAGCATTTT.

There are a few counts of this clonotype. The genes are TRBV6-2 or TRBV6-3 and TRBJ2-5; 13 bases agree with TRBD2. The V and J ends lost 2 bases and 3 bases, in that order; junction bases with no gene match: 6. Germline V gene data show CDR1 as MNHEY and CDR2 as SVGEGT. The CDR3 sequence is 17 residues long. Written as DNA, the CDR3 is TGTGCCAGCAGTTACGCGACTAGCGGGGGGCCGAAAGAGACCCAGTACTTC. Protein product: CASSYATSGGPKETQYF.

This clonotype was seen once. The J gene is TRBJ1-5, the V gene TRBV15; D is unresolved. This CDR3 is built from 13 residues. Trimming stripped 0 bases from V and 5 bases from J, with 5 bases between. Germline V gives CDR1 LNHNV, CDR2 YYDKDF (reference sequence). The DNA of the CDR3 is TGTGCCACCAGCAGAGATACCGATCAGCCCCAGCATTTT. This encodes CATSRDTDQPQHF.

This clonotype was counted a single time. The CDR3 region is CASSPQLGEKLFF. CDR3 bases: TGTGCCAGCAGCCCCCAACTGGGTGAAAAACTGTTTTTT. The rearrangement uses TRBV14 and TRBJ1-4; no reliable D call. The V end lost 4 bases, the J end lost 7 bases, and 10 bases lay between the germline ends. The CDR3 is 13 amino acids. Looked up from germline, CDR1 is SGHDN and CDR2 is FVKESK.

CDR3 sequence: CSVESRGGDRGPQDEQFF. The CDR3 DNA is TGCAGCGTTGAATCGAGGGGGGGAGACAGGGGGCCCCAGGATGAGCAGTTCTTC. The chain joins TRBV29-1 to TRBJ2-1; 10 positions match TRBD1. The CDR3 has 18 residues. Trimming cost V 2 bases and J 8 bases; bases outside gene matches: 18. The germline gives CDR1 SQVTM, CDR2 ANQGSEA.

The table lists this clonotype with a few counts. The chain carries TRBV15 and TRBJ2-7; D call uncertain. Trimming left V 0 bases short and J 6 bases short, with 15 bases between. CDR3 size: 15 residues. Looked up from germline, CDR1 is LNHNV and CDR2 is YYDKDF (reference sequence). The CDR3 coding sequence is TGTGCCACCAGCAGAGATTTGAGTAGCTCGGGCGAGCAGTACTTC. This translates into CATSRDLSSSGEQYF.

J is TRBJ1-1 and V is TRBV27; 7 bases are shared with TRBD1. V lost 2 bases and J lost 10; bases outside the gene matches: 1. The CDR3 has 11 residues. Germline V gene data show CDR1 as MNHEY and CDR2 as SMNVEV (reference sequence). CDR3 sequence reads: CASSLGDRAFF. The CDR3 bases are TGTGCCAGCAGTTTAGGGGACAGAGCTTTCTTT.